This note documents a single T cell receptor beta chain sequence. In the authors' methods: Estimation of nucleated cell counts relied on the amplification of reference gene primers. Here immunoSEQ multiplex PCR was the method, and the copy in TCRdb shows in-frame clones only, minus some. V and J calls and clone size come straight from that table; D and trimming were deduced from the DNA. The data show approximately 200,000 clones, with more than 80% seen just once and roughly 2.6% held by the top ten. This record belongs to a study of blood T cell repertoires in COVID-19. Study overall: Spain, Italy and the United States supplied samples that represented acute and convalescent COVID-19. Sample material is recorded as cDNA or gDNA derived from T cells, B-cell-depleted T cells, or PBMCs.

Sequenced: peripheral blood. The TCR sequence derives from a young man with COVID-19, enrolled during active disease.

CDR3 sequence reads: CSASWARYSNQPQHF. In DNA form, the CDR3 reads TGCAGTGCTAGTTGGGCAAGGTATAGCAATCAGCCCCAGCATTTT. The V gene is TRBV20-1, the J gene TRBJ1-5; D uncertain. Germline V gene lookup returns CDR1 DFQATT and CDR2 SNEGSKA (reference sequence). V gave up 3 bases and J gave up 0 bases, with 12 bases separating them. CDR3 length: 15 residues.